Listed below are T cell receptor beta chains from one sample, sequenced in a study of shared clonotypes between healthy human individuals. The method was immunoSEQ multiplex PCR; TCRdb's version includes in-frame clones alone and lacks a portion of them. The sample contains fewer than 850,000 clones, 80% to 95% of which appear only once. The sample was memory CD8+ T cells from PBMCs. These receptors all stem from a man younger than 35 in good health. Some clones in this sample may be carry-over from other donors' samples. The CDR3 runs from the conserved cysteine through the conserved F or W. Fields, in order: V gene, D gene, clone size, J gene, CDR3 protein, CDR3 DNA. D genes are given only for firm matches. Some rows have no size entry. The others give once, few or many, or a class for an expanded clone.

V gene: TRBV4-2
D gene: -
clone size: -
J gene: TRBJ1-1
CDR3 protein: CASSRLLRGLREVRAFF
CDR3 DNA: TGTGCCAGCAGCCGCCTGCTTAGAGGGCTACGGGAAGTAAGGGCTTTCTTT

V gene: TRBV27
D gene: -
clone size: -
J gene: TRBJ1-4
CDR3 protein: CASSLQWSDEKLFF
CDR3 DNA: TGTGCCAGCTCCCTACAGTGGTCGGATGAAAAACTGTTTTTT

V gene: TRBV11-3
D gene: -
clone size: -
J gene: TRBJ2-7
CDR3 protein: CASSLEGGQNYEQYF
CDR3 DNA: TGTGCCAGCAGCTTAGAGGGGGGACAGAACTACGAGCAGTACTTC

V gene: TRBV19
D gene: TRBD1
clone size: -
J gene: TRBJ2-3
CDR3 protein: CASSIFFTGVGTDTQYF
CDR3 DNA: TGTGCCAGTAGTATCTTTTTCACAGGGGTCGGCACAGATACGCAGTATTTT

V gene: TRBV28
D gene: TRBD2
clone size: -
J gene: TRBJ2-7
CDR3 protein: CASATSGQHYEQYF
CDR3 DNA: TGTGCCAGCGCCACTAGCGGGCAACACTACGAGCAGTACTTC

V gene: TRBV15
D gene: -
clone size: -
J gene: TRBJ2-3
CDR3 protein: CATSRTDTQYF
CDR3 DNA: TGTGCCACCAGCAGGACAGATACGCAGTATTTT

V gene: TRBV4-1
D gene: -
clone size: -
J gene: TRBJ1-4
CDR3 protein: CASSQDPRAGEKLFF
CDR3 DNA: TGCGCCAGCAGCCAAGATCCCAGGGCTGGTGAAAAACTGTTTTTT

V gene: TRBV7-9
D gene: -
clone size: -
J gene: TRBJ2-7
CDR3 protein: CASSPSRATTGSYEQYF
CDR3 DNA: TGTGCCAGCAGCCCGAGCCGAGCTACGACAGGCTCCTACGAGCAGTACTTC

V gene: TRBV7-9
D gene: -
clone size: -
J gene: TRBJ1-4
CDR3 protein: CASSGLRQLNEKLFF
CDR3 DNA: TGTGCCAGCAGCGGTCTGCGACAGCTTAATGAAAAACTGTTTTTT

V gene: TRBV5-1
D gene: TRBD2
clone size: -
J gene: TRBJ2-1
CDR3 protein: CASSIGTSNNEQFF
CDR3 DNA: TGCGCCAGCAGCATAGGGACTAGCAACAATGAGCAGTTCTTC

V gene: TRBV4-1
D gene: TRBD1
clone size: -
J gene: TRBJ1-1
CDR3 protein: CASSSVPGGRTKGLEAFF
CDR3 DNA: TGCGCCAGCAGCTCAGTCCCAGGGGGACGAACAAAAGGCCTTGAGGCTTTCTTT

V gene: TRBV29-1
D gene: -
clone size: once
J gene: TRBJ2-2
CDR3 protein: CSVAGWRATGELFF
CDR3 DNA: TGCAGCGTGGCAGGGTGGCGGGCGACCGGGGAGCTGTTTTTT

V gene: TRBV28
D gene: -
clone size: -
J gene: TRBJ1-5
CDR3 protein: CASSLTYLEGNQPQHF
CDR3 DNA: TGTGCCAGCAGTCTCACATACCTCGAAGGCAATCAGCCCCAGCATTTT

V gene: TRBV14
D gene: -
clone size: -
J gene: TRBJ1-1
CDR3 protein: CASSQGKGQTNTEAFF
CDR3 DNA: TGTGCCAGCAGCCAAGGGAAAGGACAGACGAACACTGAAGCTTTCTTT

V gene: TRBV28
D gene: -
clone size: -
J gene: TRBJ2-1
CDR3 protein: CASRLTPDSSYEQFF
CDR3 DNA: TGTGCCAGCAGGCTAACCCCGGACTCTTCTTATGAGCAGTTCTTC

V gene: TRBV9
D gene: TRBD1
clone size: -
J gene: TRBJ2-5
CDR3 protein: CASSQGTVEETQYF
CDR3 DNA: TGTGCCAGCAGCCAAGGGACAGTAGAAGAGACCCAGTACTTC

V gene: TRBV7-9
D gene: -
clone size: -
J gene: TRBJ2-5
CDR3 protein: CASSSIPDRQETQYF
CDR3 DNA: TGTGCCAGCAGCTCGATCCCGGACAGACAAGAGACCCAGTACTTC

V gene: TRBV28
D gene: TRBD1
clone size: -
J gene: TRBJ2-3
CDR3 protein: CASGGQEATDTQYF
CDR3 DNA: TGTGCCAGCGGGGGACAGGAGGCGACAGATACGCAGTATTTT

V gene: TRBV5-6
D gene: -
clone size: -
J gene: TRBJ2-5
CDR3 protein: CASSSNLQGWETQYF
CDR3 DNA: TGTGCCAGCAGCTCCAACTTACAGGGATGGGAGACCCAGTACTTC

V gene: TRBV15
D gene: -
clone size: -
J gene: TRBJ2-7
CDR3 protein: CATSGLSPAIEQYF
CDR3 DNA: TGTGCCACCAGCGGCCTAAGCCCAGCGATCGAGCAGTACTTC

V gene: TRBV28
D gene: TRBD2
clone size: -
J gene: TRBJ2-7
CDR3 protein: CASSFILAGSYEQYF
CDR3 DNA: TGTGCCAGCAGTTTTATCCTAGCGGGTTCCTACGAGCAGTACTTC

V gene: TRBV7-6
D gene: -
clone size: -
J gene: TRBJ2-5
CDR3 protein: CASSRRAVETQYF
CDR3 DNA: TGTGCCAGCAGCCGGCGTGCCGTAGAGACCCAGTACTTC

V gene: TRBV30
D gene: -
clone size: -
J gene: TRBJ2-7
CDR3 protein: CAWKQGTYEQYF
CDR3 DNA: TGTGCCTGGAAACAGGGCACCTACGAGCAGTACTTC

V gene: TRBV9
D gene: -
clone size: -
J gene: TRBJ2-1
CDR3 protein: CASSVRDIPRGSGNEQFF
CDR3 DNA: TGTGCCAGCAGCGTTAGGGACATTCCTAGGGGGTCTGGGAATGAGCAGTTCTTC

V gene: TRBV5-6
D gene: -
clone size: once
J gene: TRBJ2-7
CDR3 protein: CASSLGQNYEQYF
CDR3 DNA: TGTGCCAGCAGCTTGGGGCAGAACTACGAGCAGTACTTC

V gene: TRBV7-6
D gene: TRBD2
clone size: -
J gene: TRBJ2-1
CDR3 protein: CASSSLAGVPPTTYNEQFF
CDR3 DNA: TGTGCCAGCAGCTCCTTAGCGGGAGTTCCCCCCACTACCTACAATGAGCAGTTCTTC

V gene: TRBV19
D gene: -
clone size: -
J gene: TRBJ2-1
CDR3 protein: CASSIMGLYNEQFF
CDR3 DNA: TGTGCCAGTAGTATCATGGGACTGTATAATGAGCAGTTCTTC

V gene: TRBV10-3
D gene: TRBD1
clone size: -
J gene: TRBJ1-3
CDR3 protein: CAIRTTTGEGRTGNTIYF
CDR3 DNA: TGTGCCATCAGGACAACTACAGGGGAAGGGAGGACTGGAAACACCATATATTTT

V gene: TRBV6-7
D gene: -
clone size: -
J gene: TRBJ1-2
CDR3 protein: CASSYSRTPIEYGYTF
CDR3 DNA: TGTGCCAGCAGTTACTCGCGGACTCCAATAGAATATGGCTACACCTTC

V gene: TRBV10-3
D gene: -
clone size: -
J gene: TRBJ1-2
CDR3 protein: CAIEDAAGYTF
CDR3 DNA: TGTGCCATTGAAGACGCGGCTGGCTACACCTTC

V gene: TRBV9
D gene: -
clone size: -
J gene: TRBJ2-1
CDR3 protein: CASSTLNGSYNEQFF
CDR3 DNA: TGTGCCAGCAGCACCCTAAATGGGTCCTACAATGAGCAGTTCTTC

V gene: TRBV4-3
D gene: -
clone size: -
J gene: TRBJ2-7
CDR3 protein: CASSQDRPGSQSSYEQYF
CDR3 DNA: TGCGCCAGCAGCCAAGATCGACCAGGGTCTCAGAGCTCCTACGAGCAGTACTTC

V gene: TRBV5-1
D gene: -
clone size: once
J gene: TRBJ1-1
CDR3 protein: CASSFRPNTEAFF
CDR3 DNA: TGCGCCAGCAGCTTCCGCCCTAACACTGAAGCTTTCTTT

V gene: TRBV29-1
D gene: -
clone size: -
J gene: TRBJ1-2
CDR3 protein: CSVVTGSGGYTF
CDR3 DNA: TGCAGCGTTGTAACGGGATCCGGGGGCTACACCTTC

V gene: TRBV6-1
D gene: -
clone size: -
J gene: TRBJ1-4
CDR3 protein: CASRRQEEGPEKLFF
CDR3 DNA: TGTGCCAGCAGGAGACAAGAGGAGGGTCCTGAAAAACTGTTTTTT

V gene: TRBV2
D gene: -
clone size: few
J gene: TRBJ1-1
CDR3 protein: CASSDQVGAFF
CDR3 DNA: TGTGCCAGCAGTGATCAGGTCGGAGCTTTCTTT

V gene: TRBV11-2
D gene: -
clone size: -
J gene: TRBJ2-1
CDR3 protein: CASSLRGAPEDNEQFF
CDR3 DNA: TGTGCCAGCAGCTTACGGGGAGCCCCGGAGGACAATGAGCAGTTCTTC

V gene: TRBV6-6
D gene: TRBD2
clone size: -
J gene: TRBJ2-2
CDR3 protein: CASITLGGRAIGELFF
CDR3 DNA: TGTGCCAGCATTACCCTGGGCGGGAGGGCTATCGGGGAGCTGTTTTTT

V gene: TRBV11-2
D gene: -
clone size: -
J gene: TRBJ2-1
CDR3 protein: CASSHDWDEQFF
CDR3 DNA: TGTGCCAGCAGCCATGACTGGGATGAGCAGTTCTTC

V gene: TRBV13
D gene: -
clone size: -
J gene: TRBJ1-2
CDR3 protein: CASSPSGTLYGYTF
CDR3 DNA: TGTGCCAGCAGTCCGAGCGGGACGCTCTATGGCTACACCTTC

V gene: TRBV27
D gene: -
clone size: -
J gene: TRBJ1-2
CDR3 protein: CASSPDGTGGPNYGYTF
CDR3 DNA: TGTGCCAGCAGCCCCGACGGGACGGGCGGACCTAACTATGGCTACACCTTC

V gene: TRBV19
D gene: -
clone size: -
J gene: TRBJ2-1
CDR3 protein: CASSNRAHSYNEQFF
CDR3 DNA: TGTGCCAGTAGTAACAGGGCCCACTCCTACAATGAGCAGTTCTTC

V gene: TRBV7-9
D gene: -
clone size: once
J gene: TRBJ2-4
CDR3 protein: CASSLGTAKNIQYF
CDR3 DNA: TGTGCCAGCAGCTTGGGAACAGCCAAAAACATTCAGTACTTC

V gene: TRBV7-8
D gene: -
clone size: -
J gene: TRBJ2-7
CDR3 protein: CASSSGGGVYEQYF
CDR3 DNA: TGTGCCAGCAGCTCAGGCGGCGGGGTCTACGAGCAGTACTTC

V gene: TRBV9
D gene: -
clone size: -
J gene: TRBJ2-7
CDR3 protein: CASSVANGDYEQYF
CDR3 DNA: TGTGCCAGCAGCGTAGCTAATGGGGACTACGAGCAGTACTTC

V gene: TRBV9
D gene: TRBD2
clone size: -
J gene: TRBJ2-1
CDR3 protein: CASSLAGLAGEWQFF
CDR3 DNA: TGTGCCAGCAGCCTAGCAGGACTAGCGGGAGAATGGCAGTTCTTC

V gene: TRBV7-2
D gene: -
clone size: -
J gene: TRBJ2-5
CDR3 protein: CASSLQGGKETQYF
CDR3 DNA: TGTGCCAGCAGCTTACAGGGAGGTAAAGAGACCCAGTACTTC

V gene: TRBV28
D gene: -
clone size: -
J gene: TRBJ2-5
CDR3 protein: CASSRDASLETQYF
CDR3 DNA: TGTGCCAGCAGCCGGGACGCCAGTCTAGAGACCCAGTACTTC

V gene: TRBV9
D gene: TRBD1
clone size: -
J gene: TRBJ1-2
CDR3 protein: CASSELRTGEYGYTF
CDR3 DNA: TGTGCCAGCAGCGAACTACGGACAGGGGAGTATGGCTACACCTTC

V gene: TRBV11-2
D gene: -
clone size: -
J gene: TRBJ2-7
CDR3 protein: CASSLAGVYEQYF
CDR3 DNA: TGTGCCAGCAGCTTAGCGGGAGTATACGAGCAGTACTTC

V gene: TRBV4-1
D gene: -
clone size: -
J gene: TRBJ2-3
CDR3 protein: CASSQATSRDTQYF
CDR3 DNA: TGCGCCAGCAGCCAAGCCACCTCCAGAGATACGCAGTATTTT

V gene: TRBV10-1
D gene: -
clone size: -
J gene: TRBJ2-7
CDR3 protein: CASSERGSYEQYF
CDR3 DNA: TGCGCCAGCAGTGAGCGGGGCTCCTACGAGCAGTACTTC

V gene: TRBV15
D gene: TRBD2
clone size: -
J gene: TRBJ2-2
CDR3 protein: CATSPGLAANTGELFF
CDR3 DNA: TGTGCCACCAGCCCGGGACTAGCGGCGAACACCGGGGAGCTGTTTTTT

V gene: TRBV29-1
D gene: -
clone size: -
J gene: TRBJ2-7
CDR3 protein: CSIVSGYEQYF
CDR3 DNA: TGCAGCATTGTCTCGGGATACGAGCAGTACTTC

V gene: TRBV7-9
D gene: TRBD1
clone size: -
J gene: TRBJ1-2
CDR3 protein: CASSLVPGQAPSNYGYTF
CDR3 DNA: TGTGCCAGCAGCTTAGTGCCGGGACAGGCACCTTCTAACTATGGCTACACCTTC